Each of the 14 T cell receptor beta chains below was sequenced from the same sample in a study of blood T cell repertoires in COVID-19. Some clones are missing from TCRdb's copy, which holds only in-frame ones; the method was immunoSEQ multiplex PCR. The sample has around 43,000 clones, around 79% seen once. Sequenced material: peripheral blood. These receptors originate from a human donor in a cohort sampled during active COVID-19.

The chain is built from TRBV10-2 and TRBJ2-5, with 13 bases identical to TRBD2. The V segment lost 3 bases and the J segment 5 bases; nucleotides outside the gene matches: 6. Germline CDR1 WSHSY, CDR2 SAAADI. The CDR3 covers 16 residues. The CDR3 loop is CASSEGLAGEFETQYF. The CDR3 DNA follows: TGCGCCAGCAGTGAAGGACTAGCGGGAGAATTTGAGACCCAGTACTTC.

There are a few counts of this clone. This CDR3 is CASSLSASGSSYNEQFF. The CDR3 DNA is TGTGCCAGCAGCTTGTCGGCTAGCGGGAGCTCCTACAATGAGCAGTTCTTC. The chain combines TRBV5-4 with TRBJ2-1; 10 bases fit TRBD2. CDR1 SGHNT and CDR2 YYREEE come from the germline V gene (reference sequence). V dropped 1 base and J dropped 0; count of bases not matched to a gene: 4. This CDR3 has 17 residues.

The chain carries TRBV7-3 and TRBJ2-3; 7 bases agree with TRBD1. Germline V gives CDR1 SGHTA, CDR2 FQGTGA. After removal of 0 bases from V and 1 base from J, the junction contained 7 bases not matched to a gene. This CDR3 comprises 17 residues. Written as DNA, the CDR3 is TGTGCCAGCAGCTTAACGTTAACAGGGGACGGCACAGATACGCAGTATTTT. This encodes CASSLTLTGDGTDTQYF.

The CDR3 protein is CASSLRTSIREQFF. The DNA for the CDR3 is TGTGCCAGCAGCCTAAGGACTAGCATACGTGAGCAGTTCTTC. The chain has TRBV9 and TRBJ2-1; 8 nucleotides match TRBD2. V trimming: 4 bases; J trimming: 9 bases; junction bases outside the gene matches: 9. There are 14 residues in the CDR3. Germline V gives CDR1 SGDLS, CDR2 YYNGEE. The full variable domain, in which reference TRBV9 and TRBJ2-1 provide the parts outside the CDR3, is DSGVTQTPKHLITATGQRVTLRCSPRSGDLSVYWYQQSLDQGLQFLIQYYNGEERAKGNILERFSAQQFPDLHSELNLSSLELGDSALYFCASSLRTSIREQFFGPGTRLTVL.

The V call is TRBV12-3 or TRBV12-4, the J call TRBJ2-5; TRBD1 might be the D (6 bases). Trimming shortened V by 8 bases and J by 5 bases, and 12 bases separated the two germline ends. This CDR3 is 12 amino acids long. CDR3 sequence: CASLGQGETQYF. CDR3 nucleotides: TGTGCCAGCTTGGGACAAGGGGAGACCCAGTACTTC.

This chain uses TRBV6-4 with TRBJ1-2; 12 nucleotides align to TRBD1. V dropped 5 bases and J dropped 7; count of bases not matched to a gene: 5. The CDR3 sequence is 14 residues long. The V gene's germline CDR1 is MRHNA and CDR2 SNTAGT. This chain's CDR3 is CASSPGQGARGYTF. The DNA for the CDR3 is TGTGCCAGCAGTCCGGGACAGGGGGCGCGTGGCTACACCTTC.

This clone was detected once. The chain employs TRBV7-9 and TRBJ1-4, with 7 bases that match TRBD1. With V trimmed by 3 bases and J by 3 bases, 1 base remained unmatched. Germline CDR1 and CDR2: SEHNR and FQNEAQ (reference sequence). The CDR3 sequence is 14 residues long. The CDR3 region is CASSFDRANEKLFF. The CDR3 nucleotides are TGTGCCAGCAGCTTTGACAGGGCTAATGAAAAACTGTTTTTT.

The chain combines TRBV3-1 (or the pseudogene TRBV3-2) with TRBJ2-4; TRBD2 matches at 7 bases. Losses at the gene ends were 0 bases for V and 10 bases for J; bases not matched to a gene: 9. Germline-derived CDR1 and CDR2 are LGHDT and YNNKEL (reference sequence). The CDR3 runs to 15 residues. This CDR3 reads CASSQDPTSVKIQYF. The CDR3 DNA sequence: TGTGCCAGCAGCCAAGATCCTACTAGCGTGAAGATTCAGTACTTC.

The gene calls are TRBV11-2 and TRBJ2-7; a weak D match, TRBD2 (6 bases). This CDR3 region has 13 residues. The V and J ends lost 5 bases and 11 bases respectively, with 19 bases between them. Germline assignment: CDR1 SGHAT and CDR2 FQNNGV. For the CDR3, the DNA is TGTGCCAGCAGCGTCAGGTCGGCGGGGTGGGAGTACTTC. This sequence encodes CASSVRSAGWEYF.

The rearrangement uses TRBV11-1 and TRBJ2-7; no firm D call. CDR3 length equals 12 residues. Trimming removed 5 bases from V and 5 bases from J, with 10 bases in between. Germline assignment: CDR1 SGHAT and CDR2 FQDESV (reference sequence). The CDR3 DNA is TGTGCCAGCAGCCCAGTAGAGGACGAGCAGTACTTC. Encoded protein: CASSPVEDEQYF.

The J gene is TRBJ2-1, the V gene TRBV12-3 or TRBV12-4, with TRBD2 matching 9 bases. Trimming removed 3 bases from V and 15 bases from J; junction bases left unmatched: 9. The CDR3 covers 13 residues. The chain's CDR3 is CASSLGLAGGTFF. CDR3 nucleotides: TGTGCCAGCAGTTTGGGCTTGGCGGGAGGGACGTTCTTC.

The chain recombines TRBV5-1 with TRBJ1-1; TRBD1 aligns across 7 bases. Trimming at V came to 0 bases and at J to 7 bases, leaving 3 bases not matched to a gene. CDR3 length: 13 residues. Per germline, CDR1 SGHRS and CDR2 YFSETQ. CDR3 region: CASSLDRGLEAFF. CDR3 nucleotides: TGCGCCAGCAGCTTGGACAGGGGCCTTGAAGCTTTCTTT.

V is TRBV7-2 and J is TRBJ2-7; D may be TRBD1 (6 bases). The CDR3 runs to 14 residues. The V end lost 3 bases, the J end lost 3 bases, and 12 bases lay between the germline ends. Germline V gene lookup returns CDR1 SGHTA and CDR2 FQGNSA. The CDR3 loop reads CASSFQQGGYEQYF. In DNA, the CDR3 is TGTGCCAGCAGCTTCCAACAGGGTGGCTACGAGCAGTACTTC.

In nucleotides, the CDR3 is TGTGCCGTCAATGGTAGCCCCACGAGGTACTTC. It yields the protein CAVNGSPTRYF. This chain links TRBV28 with TRBJ2-7, with D hard to call. V dropped 11 bases and J dropped 12 bases, with 20 bases sitting between them. Germline lookup yields CDR1 MDHEN and CDR2 SYDVKM. This CDR3 contains 11 residues.